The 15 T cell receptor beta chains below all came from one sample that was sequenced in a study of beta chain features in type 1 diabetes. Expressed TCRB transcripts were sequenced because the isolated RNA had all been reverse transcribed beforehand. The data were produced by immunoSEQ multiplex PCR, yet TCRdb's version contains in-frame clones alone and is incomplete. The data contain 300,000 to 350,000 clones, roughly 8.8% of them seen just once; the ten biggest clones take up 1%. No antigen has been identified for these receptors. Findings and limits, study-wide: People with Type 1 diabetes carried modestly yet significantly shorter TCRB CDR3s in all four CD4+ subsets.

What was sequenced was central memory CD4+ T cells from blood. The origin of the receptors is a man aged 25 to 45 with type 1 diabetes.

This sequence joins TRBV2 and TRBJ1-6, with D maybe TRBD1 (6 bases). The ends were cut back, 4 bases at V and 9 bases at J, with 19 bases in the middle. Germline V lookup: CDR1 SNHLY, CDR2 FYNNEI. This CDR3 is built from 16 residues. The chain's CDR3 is CASSGTGQGKGSPLHF. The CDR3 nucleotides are TGTGCCAGCAGTGGAACAGGGCAGGGGAAAGGTTCACCCCTCCACTTT.

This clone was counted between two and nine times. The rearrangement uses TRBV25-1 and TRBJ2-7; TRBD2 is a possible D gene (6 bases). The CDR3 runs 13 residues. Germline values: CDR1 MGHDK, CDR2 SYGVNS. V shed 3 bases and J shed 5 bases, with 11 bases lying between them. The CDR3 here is CASSETGSHEQYF. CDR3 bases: TGTGCCAGCAGTGAGACCGGGAGCCACGAGCAGTACTTC.

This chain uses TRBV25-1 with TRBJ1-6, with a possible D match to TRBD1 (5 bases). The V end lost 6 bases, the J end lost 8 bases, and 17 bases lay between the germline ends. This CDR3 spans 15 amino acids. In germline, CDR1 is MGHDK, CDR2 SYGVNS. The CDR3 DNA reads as TGTGCCAGCAGCGCGGACACGGGGGGTTATTCACCCCTCCACTTT. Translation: CASSADTGGYSPLHF.

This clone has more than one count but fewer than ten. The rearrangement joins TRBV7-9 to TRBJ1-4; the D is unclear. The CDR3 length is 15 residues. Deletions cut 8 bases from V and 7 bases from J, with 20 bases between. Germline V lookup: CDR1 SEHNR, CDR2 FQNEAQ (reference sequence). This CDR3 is CASQLEESWIEKLFF. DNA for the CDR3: TGTGCCAGCCAACTCGAGGAATCCTGGATTGAAAAACTGTTTTTT. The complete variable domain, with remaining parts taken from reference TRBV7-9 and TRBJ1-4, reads DTGVSQNPRHKITKRGQNVTFRCDPISEHNRLYWYRQTLGQGPEFLTYFQNEAQLEKSRLLSDRFSAERPKGSFSTLEIQRTEQGDSAMYLCASQLEESWIEKLFFGSGTQLSVL.

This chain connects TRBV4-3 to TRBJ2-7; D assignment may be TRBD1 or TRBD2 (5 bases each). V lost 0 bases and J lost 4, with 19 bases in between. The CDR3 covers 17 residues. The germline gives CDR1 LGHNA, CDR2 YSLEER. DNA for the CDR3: TGCGCCAGCAGCCAAGATTTAGACGCGGGCAGACAGTACGAGCAGTACTTC. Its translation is CASSQDLDAGRQYEQYF.

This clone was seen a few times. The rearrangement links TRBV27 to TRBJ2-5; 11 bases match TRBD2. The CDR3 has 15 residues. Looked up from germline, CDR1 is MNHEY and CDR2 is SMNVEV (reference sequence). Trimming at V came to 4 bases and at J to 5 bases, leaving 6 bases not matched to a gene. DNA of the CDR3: TGTGCCAGCAGTTCCCTAGCGGGGGGCTTGGAGACCCAGTACTTC. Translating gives CASSSLAGGLETQYF.

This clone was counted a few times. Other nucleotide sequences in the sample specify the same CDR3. For the CDR3, the DNA is TGCAGTGCCCCCCTGAACACTGAAGCTTTCTTT. Residues: CSAPLNTEAFF. The V call is TRBV20-1, the J call TRBJ1-1, with D uncertain. The CDR3 totals 11 residues. Germline assignment: CDR1 DFQATT and CDR2 SNEGSKA (reference sequence). Trimming pared 6 bases from V and 0 bases from J, leaving 5 bases between.

CDR3 nucleotide sequence: TGTGCCAGCAGCTTAGTGGGGCCCAAAAACATTCAGTACTTC. As protein: CASSLVGPKNIQYF. The chain uses TRBV7-8 and TRBJ2-4; the D gene is possibly TRBD1 (5 bases). V lost 1 base and J lost 2, with 6 bases in between. Germline CDR1 SGHVS, CDR2 FQNEAQ. This CDR3 region has 14 residues.

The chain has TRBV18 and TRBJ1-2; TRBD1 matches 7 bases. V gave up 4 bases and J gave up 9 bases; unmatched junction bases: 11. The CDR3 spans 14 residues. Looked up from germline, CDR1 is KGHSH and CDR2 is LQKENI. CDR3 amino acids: CASSQTGEIGSYTF. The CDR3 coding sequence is TGTGCCAGCTCACAAACAGGGGAAATAGGGAGCTACACCTTC.

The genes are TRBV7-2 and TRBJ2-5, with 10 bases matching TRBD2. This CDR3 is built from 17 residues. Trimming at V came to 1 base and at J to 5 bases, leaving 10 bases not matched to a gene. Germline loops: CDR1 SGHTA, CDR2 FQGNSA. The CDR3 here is CASSLVPSGGGRETQYF. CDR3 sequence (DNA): TGTGCCAGCAGCTTAGTTCCTAGCGGGGGAGGTAGGGAGACCCAGTACTTC.

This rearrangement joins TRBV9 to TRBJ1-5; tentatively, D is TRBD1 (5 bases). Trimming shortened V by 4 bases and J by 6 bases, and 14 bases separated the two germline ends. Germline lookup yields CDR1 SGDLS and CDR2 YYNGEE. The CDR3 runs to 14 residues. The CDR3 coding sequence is TGTGCCAGCAGCTCCGGGGGGGGAGTTCAGCCCCAGCATTTT. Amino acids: CASSSGGGVQPQHF.

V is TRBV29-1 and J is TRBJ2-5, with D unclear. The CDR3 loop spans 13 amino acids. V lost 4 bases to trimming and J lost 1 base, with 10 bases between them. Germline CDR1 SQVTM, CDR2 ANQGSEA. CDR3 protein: CSVVPGTQETQYF. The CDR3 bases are TGCAGCGTTGTCCCAGGCACCCAAGAGACCCAGTACTTC.

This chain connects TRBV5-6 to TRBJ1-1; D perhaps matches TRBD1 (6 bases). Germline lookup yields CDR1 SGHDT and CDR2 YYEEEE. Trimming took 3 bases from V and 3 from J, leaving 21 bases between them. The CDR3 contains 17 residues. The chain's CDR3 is CASSSAGEEGFYTEAFF. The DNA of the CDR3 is TGTGCCAGCAGCTCGGCAGGGGAGGAGGGTTTCTACACTGAAGCTTTCTTT.

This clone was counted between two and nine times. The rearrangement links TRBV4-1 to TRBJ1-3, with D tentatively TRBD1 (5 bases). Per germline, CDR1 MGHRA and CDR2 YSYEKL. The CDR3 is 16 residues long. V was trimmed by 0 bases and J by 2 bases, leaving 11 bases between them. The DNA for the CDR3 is TGCGCCAGCAGCCAAGAACTGCAGGGAGCTGGAAACACCATATATTTT. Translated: CASSQELQGAGNTIYF.

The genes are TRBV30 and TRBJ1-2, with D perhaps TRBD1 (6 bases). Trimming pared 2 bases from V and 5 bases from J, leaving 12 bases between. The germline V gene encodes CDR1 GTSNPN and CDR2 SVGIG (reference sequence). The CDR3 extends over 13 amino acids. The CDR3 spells CAWSYRVGYGYTF. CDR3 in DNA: TGTGCCTGGAGTTACAGGGTGGGTTATGGCTACACCTTC.